This TCR beta chain appears in the sequencing data of a study of T-cell memory formation after mild COVID-19. Whole-study context: Clusters of TCRs were largely donor specific. Broader study findings: Balance between CD4 and CD8 was seen in clones contracting day 15 to 85, and a CD4+ lean was seen in later expanders.

With 7 bases removed from V and 7 bases from J, the gap between germline ends came to 9 bases. Germline V gene data show CDR1 as SGHRS and CDR2 as YFSETQ. This CDR3 contains 11 residues. The sample holds a few counts of this clonotype. As yet, its antigen is unknown. Constant-segment primers were used for 5'RACE, and the resulting TCR alpha and TCR beta cDNA libraries carried sample barcodes and UMIs. In TCRdb, the 5' RACE reads were re-called with MiXCR into one record per CDR3 protein. The sample carries 100,000 to 120,000 distinct CDR3 sequences, about 20% recorded once. The source is a man younger than 35 who had mild COVID-19 (a few samples of this study predate the infection). Cell type and time point are not known. This rearrangement joins TRBV5-1 to TRBJ2-4; D is unresolved. The sequenced sample consisted of PBMCs or a T cell subset sorted from them (not recorded which). In DNA form, the CDR3 reads TGCGCCAGCGCAGTGGGGAACATTCAGTACTTC. The encoded protein is CASAVGNIQYF.